This entry describes one T cell receptor beta chain. Its antigen is unidentified. The library was built from roughly 400 ng RNA with molecular barcoded adaptors for alpha/delta and beta/gamma chains. TCRdb itself ran the reads through MiXCR, one entry per CDR3 protein. The sample holds about 60,000 distinct CDR3 sequences, about 15% seen once. The record originates from a study of read filtering for tumor transcriptome and immune sequencing. The wider study: Per sample, TCR-region reads ranged about 3.5 to 11 million by IR-seq, roughly 85 to 1,400 by RNA-seq. Points from the study as a whole: IR-seq and RNA-seq agreed better without single-read clonotypes. The CD138-negative fraction was mixed bone marrow immune cells, not pure T cells.

The receptor's source is a donor aged 40 or older with multiple myeloma. Sequences were obtained from a population of CD138-negative cells sorted from bone marrow.

The CDR3 DNA sequence: TGTGCCAGCAGTTTATTCGCCAGGGTGGACGAGCAGTACTTC. Its translation is CASSLFARVDEQYF. The chain couples TRBV28 to TRBJ2-7, with D perhaps matching TRBD1 (5 bases). V was clipped by 1 base and J by 5 bases, with 12 bases between them. Germline CDR1 is MDHEN and CDR2 is SYDVKM. There are 14 residues in the CDR3.